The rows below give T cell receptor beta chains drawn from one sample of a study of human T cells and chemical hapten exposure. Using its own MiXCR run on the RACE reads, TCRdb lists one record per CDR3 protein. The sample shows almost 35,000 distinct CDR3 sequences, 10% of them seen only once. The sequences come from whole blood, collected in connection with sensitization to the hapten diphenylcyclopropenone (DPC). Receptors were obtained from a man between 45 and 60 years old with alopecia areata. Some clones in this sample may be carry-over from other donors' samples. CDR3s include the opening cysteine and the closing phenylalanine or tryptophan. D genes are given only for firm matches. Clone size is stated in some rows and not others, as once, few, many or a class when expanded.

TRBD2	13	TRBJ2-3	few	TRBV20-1	CSAPGGGSNTQYF	TGCAGTGCCCCCGGAGGCGGGAGTAATACGCAGTATTTT
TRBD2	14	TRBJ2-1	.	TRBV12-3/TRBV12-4	CASSTSGSYNEQFF	TGTGCCAGCAGTACTAGCGGTTCCTACAATGAGCAGTTCTTC
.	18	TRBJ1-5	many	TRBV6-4	CASIQRGRQIGSNQPQHF	TGTGCCAGCATCCAACGGGGACGCCAGATCGGCAGCAATCAGCCCCAGCATTTT
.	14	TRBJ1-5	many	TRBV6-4	CASSDQGGRQPQHF	TGTGCCAGCAGTGACCAAGGGGGACGGCAGCCCCAGCATTTT
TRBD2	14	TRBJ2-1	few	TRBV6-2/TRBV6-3	CASSYSASGRAKFF	TGTGCCAGCAGTTACTCGGCTAGCGGGAGGGCCAAGTTCTTC
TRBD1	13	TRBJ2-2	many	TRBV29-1	CSVRTGTGGELFF	TGCAGCGTTCGAACCGGGACAGGCGGGGAGCTGTTTTTT
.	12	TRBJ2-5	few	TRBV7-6	CASSLLKETQYF	TGTGCCAGCAGCTTATTGAAAGAGACCCAGTACTTC
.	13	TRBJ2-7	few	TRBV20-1	CSAPTSSSYEQYF	TGCAGTGCTCCTACTTCCAGCTCCTACGAGCAGTACTTC
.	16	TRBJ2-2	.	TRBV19	CASSMWNAVATGELFF	TGTGCCAGTAGTATGTGGAACGCCGTCGCTACCGGGGAGCTGTTTTTT
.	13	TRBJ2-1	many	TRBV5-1	CASSLQGYNEQFF	TGCGCCAGCAGCTTGCAGGGCTACAATGAGCAGTTCTTC
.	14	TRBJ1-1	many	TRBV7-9	CASSLHGKNTEAFF	TGTGCCAGCAGTCTTCACGGGAAGAACACTGAAGCTTTCTTT
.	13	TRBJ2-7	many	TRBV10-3	CAISESSRDEQYF	TGTGCCATCAGTGAGTCGTCACGGGACGAGCAGTACTTC
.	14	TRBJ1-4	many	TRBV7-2	CASSLGGPSEKLFF	TGTGCCAGCAGCTTAGGGGGTCCTTCTGAAAAACTGTTTTTT
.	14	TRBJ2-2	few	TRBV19	CATATSWDTGELFF	TGTGCCACCGCGACTAGTTGGGACACCGGGGAGCTGTTTTTT
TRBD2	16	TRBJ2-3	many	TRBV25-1	CASAGTSGSGSDTQYF	TGTGCCAGCGCCGGGACTAGCGGGAGTGGCTCAGATACGCAGTATTTT
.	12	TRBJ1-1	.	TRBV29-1	CSVQGYGSEAFF	TGCAGCGTTCAGGGGTATGGATCTGAAGCTTTCTTT
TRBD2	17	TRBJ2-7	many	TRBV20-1	CSARDLASGRTTYEQYF	TGCAGTGCTAGAGATCTGGCTAGCGGGAGGACCACCTACGAGCAGTACTTC